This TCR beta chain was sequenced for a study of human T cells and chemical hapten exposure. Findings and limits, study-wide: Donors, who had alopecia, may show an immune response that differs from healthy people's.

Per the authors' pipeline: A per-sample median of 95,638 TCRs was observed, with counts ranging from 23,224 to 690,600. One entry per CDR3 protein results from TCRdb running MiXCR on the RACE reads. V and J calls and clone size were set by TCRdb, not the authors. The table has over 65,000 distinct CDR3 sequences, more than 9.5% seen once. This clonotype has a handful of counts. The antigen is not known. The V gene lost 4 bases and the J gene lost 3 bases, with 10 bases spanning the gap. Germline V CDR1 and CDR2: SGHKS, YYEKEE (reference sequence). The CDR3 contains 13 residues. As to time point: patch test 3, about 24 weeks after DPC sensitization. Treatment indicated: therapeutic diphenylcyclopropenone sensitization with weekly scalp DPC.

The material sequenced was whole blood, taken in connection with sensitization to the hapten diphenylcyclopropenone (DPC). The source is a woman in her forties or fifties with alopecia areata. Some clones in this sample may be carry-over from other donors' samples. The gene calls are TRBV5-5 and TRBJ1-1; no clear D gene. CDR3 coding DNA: TGTGCCAGCAGCGGAGACTATTACACTGAAGCTTTCTTT. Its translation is CASSGDYYTEAFF.